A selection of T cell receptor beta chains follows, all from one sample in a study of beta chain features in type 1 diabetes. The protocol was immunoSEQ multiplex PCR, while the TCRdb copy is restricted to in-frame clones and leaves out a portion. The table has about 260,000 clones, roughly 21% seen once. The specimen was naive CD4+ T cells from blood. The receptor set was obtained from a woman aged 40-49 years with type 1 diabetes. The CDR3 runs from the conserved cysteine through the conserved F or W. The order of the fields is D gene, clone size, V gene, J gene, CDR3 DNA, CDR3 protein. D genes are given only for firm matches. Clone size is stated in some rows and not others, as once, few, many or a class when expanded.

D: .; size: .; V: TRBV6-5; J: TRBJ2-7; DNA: TGTGCCAGCAGAACAGGGACGAGCTACGAGCAGTACTTC; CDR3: CASRTGTSYEQYF
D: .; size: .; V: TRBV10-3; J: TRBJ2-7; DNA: TGTGCCATCAGTGAGTCTCCAGAAGACGAGCAGTACTTC; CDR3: CAISESPEDEQYF
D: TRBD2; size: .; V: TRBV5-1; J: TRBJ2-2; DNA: TGCGCCAGCAGCTTGGTAGCGGGGAACACCGGGGAGCTGTTTTTT; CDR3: CASSLVAGNTGELFF
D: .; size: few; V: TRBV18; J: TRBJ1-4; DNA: TGTGCCAGCTCACCACCTCCCTGGGGCGAAAAACTGTTTTTT; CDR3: CASSPPPWGEKLFF
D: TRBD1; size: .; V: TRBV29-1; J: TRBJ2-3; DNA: TGCAGCGTGGGGACAGGGGGCAAGACAGATACGCAGTATTTT; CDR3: CSVGTGGKTDTQYF
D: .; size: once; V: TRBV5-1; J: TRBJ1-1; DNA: TGCGCCAGCAGCACGGGACAAAACACTGAAGCTTTCTTT; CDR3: CASSTGQNTEAFF
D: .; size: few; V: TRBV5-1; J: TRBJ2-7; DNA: TGCGCCAGCAGCCTAGACAGAGCGCTTTTTTACGAGCAGTACTTC; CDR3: CASSLDRALFYEQYF
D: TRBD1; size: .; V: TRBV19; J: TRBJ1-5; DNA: TGTGCCAGTAGTACCGACAGGGTGTCTCAGCCCCAGCATTTT; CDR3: CASSTDRVSQPQHF
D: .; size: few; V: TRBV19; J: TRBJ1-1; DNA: TGTGCCAGTAGTACCCTCCCGGGGTACACTGAAGCTTTCTTT; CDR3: CASSTLPGYTEAFF
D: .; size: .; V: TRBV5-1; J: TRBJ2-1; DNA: TGCGCCAGCAGCTTGCCCGCGGGGATCCACAATGAGCAGTTCTTC; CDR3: CASSLPAGIHNEQFF
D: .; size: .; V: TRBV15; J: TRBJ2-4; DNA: TGTGCCACCAGCAGAGCAAAAGGGGATTCGAGAAACATTCAGTACTTC; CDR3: CATSRAKGDSRNIQYF
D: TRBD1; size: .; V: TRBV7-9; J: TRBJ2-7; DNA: TGTGCCAGCAGCTTGGGGCAGGGGGCGAGCTCCTACGAGCAGTACTTC; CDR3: CASSLGQGASSYEQYF
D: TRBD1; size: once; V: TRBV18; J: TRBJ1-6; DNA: TGTGCCAGCTCACCGGGACAGGGTAATTCACCCCTCCACTTT; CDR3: CASSPGQGNSPLHF
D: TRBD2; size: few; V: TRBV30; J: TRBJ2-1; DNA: TGTGCCTGGAGTGTACTAGCGGACAACTACAATGAGCAGTTCTTC; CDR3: CAWSVLADNYNEQFF
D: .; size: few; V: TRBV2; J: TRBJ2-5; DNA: TGTGCCAGCTTAGGAGCTCCGGCCCAAGAGACCCAGTACTTC; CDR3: CASLGAPAQETQYF
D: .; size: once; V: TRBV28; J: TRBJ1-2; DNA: TGTGCCAGCAGCTTGGTGACAGATGGCTACACCTTC; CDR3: CASSLVTDGYTF
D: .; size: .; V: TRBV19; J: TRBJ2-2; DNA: TGTGCCAGTAGTAACGCGGGGACTAACACCGGGGAGCTGTTTTTT; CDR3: CASSNAGTNTGELFF
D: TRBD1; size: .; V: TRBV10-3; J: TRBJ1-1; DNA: TGTGCCATCAGTGAAGCAGGGGGAGCTGAAGCTTTCTTT; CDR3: CAISEAGGAEAFF
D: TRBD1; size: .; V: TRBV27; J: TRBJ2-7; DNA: TGTGCCAGCACCTTTGGTACAGGGGCCGGTTACGAGCAGTACTTC; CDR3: CASTFGTGAGYEQYF
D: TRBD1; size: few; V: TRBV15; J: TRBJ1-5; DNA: TGTGCCACCAGCCCAGGGGAGACAGGGGGCAATCAGCCCCAGCATTTT; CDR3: CATSPGETGGNQPQHF
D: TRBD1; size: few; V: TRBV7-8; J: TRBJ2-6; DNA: TGTGCCAGCCACGACAGGGTGATAACTGGGGCCAACGTCCTGACTTTC; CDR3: CASHDRVITGANVLTF
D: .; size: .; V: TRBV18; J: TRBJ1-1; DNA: TGTGCCAGCTCACTGCGGCAGGGGACTGAAGCTTTCTTT; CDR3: CASSLRQGTEAFF
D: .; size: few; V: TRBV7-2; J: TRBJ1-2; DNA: TGTGCCAGCAGCTGGGAGAGGGAGGGCTACACCTTC; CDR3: CASSWEREGYTF
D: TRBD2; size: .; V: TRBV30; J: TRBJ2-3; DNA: TGTGCCTGGAGTGAAAAGGGGACTAGCGGCACAGATACGCAGTATTTT; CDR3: CAWSEKGTSGTDTQYF
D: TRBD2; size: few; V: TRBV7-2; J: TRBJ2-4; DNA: TGTGCCAGCAGCTTCGATCTAGCGGGAGAAAACATTCAGTACTTC; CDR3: CASSFDLAGENIQYF
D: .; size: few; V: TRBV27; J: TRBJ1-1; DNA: TGTGCCAGCAGGATGGACGAGGGCACTGAAGCTTTCTTT; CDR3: CASRMDEGTEAFF
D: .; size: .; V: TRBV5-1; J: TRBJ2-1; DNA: TGCGCCAGCAGTTTACAGGGTAGCTCCTACAATGAGCAGTTCTTC; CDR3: CASSLQGSSYNEQFF
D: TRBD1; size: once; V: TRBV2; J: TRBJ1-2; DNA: TGTGCCAGCAGTGATAGGGGGACAGGGAGGCACTATGGCTACACCTTC; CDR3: CASSDRGTGRHYGYTF
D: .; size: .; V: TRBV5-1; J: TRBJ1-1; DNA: TGCGCCAGCAGTGAAGGGGTAGGGGACACTGAAGCTTTCTTT; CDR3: CASSEGVGDTEAFF
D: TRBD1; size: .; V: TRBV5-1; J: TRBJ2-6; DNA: TGCGCCAGCAGCTTGGGGACAGGGCCCGGGGCCAACGTCCTGACTTTC; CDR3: CASSLGTGPGANVLTF
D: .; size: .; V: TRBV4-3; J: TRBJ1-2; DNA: TGCGCCAGCAGCCAAGGAATGGCCTACTATGGCTACACCTTC; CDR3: CASSQGMAYYGYTF
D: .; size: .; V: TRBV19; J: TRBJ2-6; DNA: TGTGCCACGACAGTTGGGGCCAACGTCCTGACTTTC; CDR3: CATTVGANVLTF
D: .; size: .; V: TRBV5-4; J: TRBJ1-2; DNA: TGTGCCAGCAAACCCCCCTTAAACAGGGATGGCTACACCTTC; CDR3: CASKPPLNRDGYTF
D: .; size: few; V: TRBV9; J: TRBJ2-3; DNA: TGTGCCAGCAGCGTAGGGGGCACTGATACGCAGTATTTT; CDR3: CASSVGGTDTQYF
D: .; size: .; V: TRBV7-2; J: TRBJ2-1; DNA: TGTGCCAGCACGTCTACCTCATCCTACAATGAGCAGTTCTTC; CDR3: CASTSTSSYNEQFF
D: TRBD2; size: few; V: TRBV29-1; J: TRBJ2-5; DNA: TGCAGCTTCAGCGGGGGGCCGACCCAAGAGACCCAGTACTTC; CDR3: CSFSGGPTQETQYF
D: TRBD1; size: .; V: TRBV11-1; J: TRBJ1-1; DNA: TGTGCCAGCAGCTTCGAGGGGGCGCAGACTGAAGCTTTCTTT; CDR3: CASSFEGAQTEAFF
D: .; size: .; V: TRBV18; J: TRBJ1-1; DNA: TGTGCCAGCTCACCCGGGAAGAACACTGAAGCTTTCTTT; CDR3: CASSPGKNTEAFF
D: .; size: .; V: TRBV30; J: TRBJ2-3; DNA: TGTGCCTGGAGTCCAACAGGGTTGGGGACAGATACGCAGTATTTT; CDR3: CAWSPTGLGTDTQYF
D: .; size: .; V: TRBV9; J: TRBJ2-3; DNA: TGTGCCAGCAGCGTAGGGCTAGCCACAGATACGCAGTATTTT; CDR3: CASSVGLATDTQYF
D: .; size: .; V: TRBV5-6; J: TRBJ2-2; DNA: TGTGCCAGCAGCTTGGGGCAGGGGATCAGCACCGGGGAGCTGTTTTTT; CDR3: CASSLGQGISTGELFF